This is a list of T cell receptor beta chains from one sample in a study of neurological immune-mediated disorders. TCRdb re-derived calls from the 5' RACE reads in MiXCR, one entry per CDR3 protein. The repertoire includes about 50,000 distinct CDR3 sequences, 4.5% to 7% of them detected once, and roughly 1.5% sits in the top ten. Sequencing was done on a sample of CD4+ T cells from blood. The receptors originated from a woman under 30 with multiple sclerosis. The CDR3 runs from the conserved cysteine through the conserved F or W. A D gene is named only where the DNA matches it firmly. The size entry is marked missing in some rows and otherwise reads once, few, many or a size class.

clone_size: many
j_call: TRBJ1-4
v_call: TRBV20-1
d_call: NA
cdr3_aa: CSAVQGTATNEKLFF
cdr3_nt: TGCAGTGCCGTGCAGGGGACTGCAACTAATGAAAAACTGTTTTTT

clone_size: many
j_call: TRBJ2-5
v_call: TRBV6-6
d_call: TRBD2
cdr3_aa: CASTQREASGLQETQYF
cdr3_nt: TGTGCCAGCACCCAACGGGAGGCTAGCGGGCTCCAAGAGACCCAGTACTTC

clone_size: NA
j_call: TRBJ2-5
v_call: TRBV12-3/TRBV12-4
d_call: NA
cdr3_aa: CASSRFSGKTQYF
cdr3_nt: TGTGCCAGCAGTAGGTTCTCTGGAAAGACCCAGTACTTC

clone_size: many
j_call: TRBJ2-5
v_call: TRBV29-1
d_call: NA
cdr3_aa: CSVRNQETQYF
cdr3_nt: TGCAGCGTCCGCAACCAAGAGACCCAGTACTTC

clone_size: many
j_call: TRBJ1-1
v_call: TRBV7-2
d_call: TRBD1
cdr3_aa: CASSAKTGRRAEAFF
cdr3_nt: TGTGCCAGCAGCGCAAAGACAGGGCGTAGGGCTGAAGCTTTCTTT

clone_size: many
j_call: TRBJ1-2
v_call: TRBV6-6
d_call: NA
cdr3_aa: CASSYSNSPPPYGYTF
cdr3_nt: TGTGCCAGCAGTTACTCGAATTCTCCACCGCCCTATGGCTACACCTTC

clone_size: many
j_call: TRBJ1-1
v_call: TRBV5-6
d_call: NA
cdr3_aa: CASSLEATVNTEAFF
cdr3_nt: TGTGCCAGCAGCTTAGAGGCGACAGTGAACACTGAAGCTTTCTTT

clone_size: many
j_call: TRBJ2-2
v_call: TRBV29-1
d_call: NA
cdr3_aa: CSVLLGWAGELFF
cdr3_nt: TGCAGCGTTTTGCTGGGATGGGCCGGGGAGCTGTTTTTT

clone_size: many
j_call: TRBJ2-1
v_call: TRBV20-1
d_call: TRBD2
cdr3_aa: CSARQPPGTSRDEQFF
cdr3_nt: TGCAGTGCTAGACAACCTCCCGGGACTAGCAGGGATGAGCAGTTCTTC

clone_size: many
j_call: TRBJ2-7
v_call: TRBV7-2
d_call: NA
cdr3_aa: CASSLGAGDYEQYF
cdr3_nt: TGTGCCAGCAGCTTAGGGGCAGGGGACTACGAGCAGTACTTC

clone_size: NA
j_call: TRBJ2-3
v_call: TRBV7-6
d_call: NA
cdr3_aa: CASSSLDIRTDTQYF
cdr3_nt: TGTGCCAGCAGCTCCCTTGACATACGCACAGATACGCAGTATTTT

clone_size: many
j_call: TRBJ1-4
v_call: TRBV6-6
d_call: NA
cdr3_aa: CASSYGGVSEKLFF
cdr3_nt: TGTGCCAGCAGTTACGGAGGGGTCAGCGAAAAACTGTTTTTT

clone_size: NA
j_call: TRBJ2-3
v_call: TRBV3-1
d_call: TRBD2
cdr3_aa: CASSQEFGLAGVDTQYF
cdr3_nt: TGTGCCAGCAGCCAAGAGTTCGGTCTAGCGGGAGTAGATACGCAGTATTTT

clone_size: many
j_call: TRBJ1-3
v_call: TRBV5-1
d_call: TRBD1
cdr3_aa: CASSHGDRSGNTIYF
cdr3_nt: TGCGCCAGCAGCCACGGGGACAGATCTGGAAACACCATATATTTT

clone_size: few
j_call: TRBJ2-5
v_call: TRBV7-2
d_call: NA
cdr3_aa: CASSFLSGRQETQYF
cdr3_nt: TGTGCCAGCAGCTTTCTTAGCGGACGGCAAGAGACCCAGTACTTC

clone_size: many
j_call: TRBJ1-5
v_call: TRBV6-2/TRBV6-3
d_call: NA
cdr3_aa: CASRRDSGNQPQHF
cdr3_nt: TGTGCCAGCCGGAGGGATTCGGGCAATCAGCCCCAGCATTTT

clone_size: many
j_call: TRBJ1-2
v_call: TRBV2
d_call: NA
cdr3_aa: CASFFMMGDGYTF
cdr3_nt: TGTGCCAGTTTTTTTATGATGGGTGATGGCTACACCTTC

clone_size: many
j_call: TRBJ1-3
v_call: TRBV6-5
d_call: TRBD1
cdr3_aa: CASSPQGVLNTIYF
cdr3_nt: TGTGCCAGCAGTCCCCAGGGGGTCCTAAACACCATATATTTT

clone_size: many
j_call: TRBJ1-2
v_call: TRBV20-1
d_call: NA
cdr3_aa: CSAREQIDFNYGYTF
cdr3_nt: TGCAGTGCTAGAGAACAGATTGATTTTAACTATGGCTACACCTTC

clone_size: many
j_call: TRBJ2-5
v_call: TRBV5-1
d_call: TRBD2
cdr3_aa: CASSLKGLAGQETQYF
cdr3_nt: TGCGCCAGCAGCTTGAAAGGACTAGCGGGACAAGAGACCCAGTACTTC

clone_size: few
j_call: TRBJ1-2
v_call: TRBV6-1
d_call: NA
cdr3_aa: CASSEAGRSFNYGYTF
cdr3_nt: TGTGCCAGCAGTGAAGCAGGGCGCAGTTTTAACTATGGCTACACCTTC

clone_size: few
j_call: TRBJ1-1
v_call: TRBV7-2
d_call: NA
cdr3_aa: CASSLAGIMNTEAFF
cdr3_nt: TGTGCCAGCAGCTTAGCGGGGATCATGAACACTGAAGCTTTCTTT

clone_size: many
j_call: TRBJ1-2
v_call: TRBV20-1
d_call: NA
cdr3_aa: CSAFLRDTFYGYTF
cdr3_nt: TGCAGTGCTTTCCTTCGGGACACCTTCTATGGCTACACCTTC

clone_size: many
j_call: TRBJ1-3
v_call: TRBV7-8
d_call: NA
cdr3_aa: CASSLASSGNTIYF
cdr3_nt: TGTGCCAGCAGCTTAGCAAGCTCTGGAAACACCATATATTTT

clone_size: many
j_call: TRBJ2-1
v_call: TRBV20-1
d_call: NA
cdr3_aa: CSAFSASGSYNEQFF
cdr3_nt: TGCAGTGCTTTCTCCGCTTCGGGCTCCTACAATGAGCAGTTCTTC

clone_size: many
j_call: TRBJ2-2
v_call: TRBV7-9
d_call: NA
cdr3_aa: CASSLPQGRTNTGELFF
cdr3_nt: TGTGCCAGCAGCTTACCCCAGGGGAGGACGAACACCGGGGAGCTGTTTTTT

clone_size: many
j_call: TRBJ2-3
v_call: TRBV6-2/TRBV6-3
d_call: NA
cdr3_aa: CASGKGPRSRDTQYF
cdr3_nt: TGTGCCAGCGGGAAGGGCCCTAGGTCCCGTGATACGCAGTATTTT

clone_size: many
j_call: TRBJ2-6
v_call: TRBV12-3/TRBV12-4
d_call: NA
cdr3_aa: CASSYTGTTGANVLTF
cdr3_nt: TGTGCCAGCAGTTATACCGGGACAACGGGGGCCAACGTCCTGACTTTC

clone_size: NA
j_call: TRBJ2-5
v_call: TRBV5-4
d_call: TRBD2
cdr3_aa: CASKRAGETQYF
cdr3_nt: TGTGCCAGCAAACGAGCGGGGGAGACCCAGTACTTC

clone_size: many
j_call: TRBJ2-3
v_call: TRBV5-1
d_call: TRBD2
cdr3_aa: CASSLPSGGSTDTQYF
cdr3_nt: TGCGCCAGCAGCCTCCCTAGCGGGGGAAGCACAGATACGCAGTATTTT

clone_size: NA
j_call: TRBJ1-2
v_call: TRBV3-1
d_call: NA
cdr3_aa: CACSPDRRGGYTF
cdr3_nt: TGTGCCTGCAGCCCTGACAGAAGGGGTGGCTACACCTTC

clone_size: many
j_call: TRBJ1-5
v_call: TRBV7-6
d_call: TRBD1
cdr3_aa: CASSPGGLGNQPQHF
cdr3_nt: TGTGCCAGCAGCCCAGGGGGGTTGGGCAATCAGCCCCAGCATTTT

clone_size: many
j_call: TRBJ1-1
v_call: TRBV5-5
d_call: TRBD1
cdr3_aa: CASSVGPLRTGSRFDTEAFF
cdr3_nt: TGTGCCAGCAGCGTGGGCCCACTGCGGACAGGGTCCCGTTTCGACACTGAAGCTTTCTTT

clone_size: NA
j_call: TRBJ1-2
v_call: TRBV4-1
d_call: NA
cdr3_aa: CASSQEPLREGYTF
cdr3_nt: TGCGCCAGCAGCCAAGAACCCCTCCGGGAGGGCTACACCTTC